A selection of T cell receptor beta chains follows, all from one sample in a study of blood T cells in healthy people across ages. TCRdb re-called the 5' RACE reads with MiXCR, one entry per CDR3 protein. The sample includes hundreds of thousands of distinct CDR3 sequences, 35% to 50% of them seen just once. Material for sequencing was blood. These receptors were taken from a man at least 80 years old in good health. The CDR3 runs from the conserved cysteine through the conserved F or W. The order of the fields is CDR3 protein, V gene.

CASSPRGGTDTQYF | TRBV6-5
CATGKGTETQYF | TRBV10-3
CASSLARGLGKNIQYF | TRBV7-2
CASSPGLARTPYNEQFF | TRBV4-2
CASSPTRNEQYF | TRBV12-3/TRBV12-4
CSDRDGYGYTF | TRBV29-1
CASSLFGVDEQFF | TRBV7-2
CASSLGTGFSYEQYF | TRBV5-1
CATSDPRLPNTEAFF | TRBV24-1
CASSQDPGSYEQYF | TRBV3-1
CASRPRVDTGELFF | TRBV7-3
CSVDERKGTDNEQYF | TRBV29-1
CSVLAGSTDTQYF | TRBV20-1
CASRSGLQAYEQYF | TRBV6-6
CASTGPGAGGSYEQYF | TRBV6-5
CASSHTLTVTDTQYF | TRBV4-1
CATSFRRASSGGGAYEQYF | TRBV10-3
CSARALAGKLYEQYF | TRBV20-1
CAWSRRYGTQYF | TRBV30
CSVAGARTDTQYF | TRBV29-1
CSVGVTTSYEQYF | TRBV29-1
CSARDRASGAHYNEQFF | TRBV20-1
CATGQGRETQYF | TRBV19
CASSSYGGKDTQYF | TRBV11-2
CASSSRSSGNTIYF | TRBV12-3/TRBV12-4
CASSYSIETEAFF | TRBV6-6
CASGLEWADTQYF | TRBV6-6
CANSGRTSGRGATDTQYF | TRBV7-2
CASSPGHIGETQYF | TRBV5-1
CASSLGDSGDNEQFF | TRBV7-9
CASSMTSGSSYEQYF | TRBV5-1
CASSLGTEVHEQYF | TRBV5-1
CASSLFSPGNEQYF | TRBV5-1
CSVRDRETQPQHF | TRBV29-1
CAISESGGIQPQHF | TRBV10-3
CASSLVLSGRSTDTQYF | TRBV5-1